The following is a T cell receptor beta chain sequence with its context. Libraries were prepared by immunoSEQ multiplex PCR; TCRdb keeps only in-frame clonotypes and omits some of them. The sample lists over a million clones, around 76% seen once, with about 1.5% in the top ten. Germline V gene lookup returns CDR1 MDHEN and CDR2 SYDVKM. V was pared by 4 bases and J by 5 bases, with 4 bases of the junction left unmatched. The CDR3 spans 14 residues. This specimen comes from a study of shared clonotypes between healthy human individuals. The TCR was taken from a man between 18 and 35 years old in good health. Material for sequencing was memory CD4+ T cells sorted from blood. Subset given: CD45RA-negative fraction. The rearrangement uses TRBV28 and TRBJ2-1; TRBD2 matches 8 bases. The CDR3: CASSYGTRNNEQFF. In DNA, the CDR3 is TGTGCCAGCAGTTACGGGACTAGGAACAATGAGCAGTTCTTC. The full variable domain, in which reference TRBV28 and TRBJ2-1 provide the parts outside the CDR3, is DVKVTQSSRYLVKRTGEKVFLECVQDMDHENMFWYRQDPGLGLRLIYFSYDVKMKEKGDIPEGYSVSREKKERFSLILESASTNQTSMYLCASSYGTRNNEQFFGPGTRLTVL.